These 23 T cell receptor beta chains came from one sample sequenced in a study of blood T cells in healthy people across ages. The authors ran a second PCR of roughly 6 to 11 cycles using a sample-barcoded 5' primer and a J-beta primer mix. TCRdb independently ran MiXCR on the 5' RACE reads; one entry per CDR3 protein. The repertoire has 1.4 million to 1.5 million distinct CDR3 sequences, approximately 40% of them found once; the top ten carry around 8%. The sequenced material came from blood. The receptors shown here come from a young woman in good health.

The rearrangement links TRBV9 to TRBJ2-3, with 8 positions matching TRBD1. Unmatched junction bases numbered 8, after V lost 3 bases and J lost 2 bases. Germline V gene data show CDR1 as SGDLS and CDR2 as YYNGEE. The CDR3 runs to 16 residues. CDR3: CASSGFDRGYTDTQYF. Here the CDR3 DNA reads TGTGCCAGCAGCGGTTTCGACAGGGGTTACACAGATACGCAGTATTTT.

J is TRBJ1-2 and V is TRBV19, with TRBD1 matching over 12 bases. Germline-derived CDR1 and CDR2 are LNHDA and SQIVND (reference sequence). The CDR3 length is 14 residues. V dropped 5 bases and J dropped 6; count of bases not matched to a gene: 4. The DNA for the CDR3 is TGTGCCAGTAGTCACCGGGACAGGGGGCATGGCTACACCTTC. Its translation: CASSHRDRGHGYTF.

This chain uses TRBV9 with TRBJ1-2; D unclear. Deletions cut 8 bases from V and 0 bases from J, with 11 bases between. Germline V lookup: CDR1 SGDLS, CDR2 YYNGEE. This CDR3 region has 13 residues. The CDR3 DNA sequence: TGTGCCAGAAACAGCCTTCCTAACTATGGCTACACCTTC. Translation gives CARNSLPNYGYTF.

V is TRBV20-1 and J is TRBJ2-7, with 9 bases lining up with TRBD2. The CDR3 sequence is 13 residues long. V shed 5 bases and J 2 bases; nucleotides not matched to a gene: 4. The germline V gene encodes CDR1 DFQATT and CDR2 SNEGSKA (reference sequence). The chain's CDR3 is CSAWTSDAYEQYF. Here the CDR3 DNA reads TGCAGTGCTTGGACTAGCGACGCCTACGAGCAGTACTTC.

This clonotype was counted a single time. This sequence joins TRBV2 and TRBJ2-2; D possibly uses TRBD1 or TRBD2 (6 bases each). The CDR3 contains 14 residues. V gave up 6 bases and J gave up 7 bases, with 15 bases separating them. Per the germline V gene, CDR1 is SNHLY and CDR2 is FYNNEI. In DNA form, the CDR3 reads TGTGCCAGCAGACGGAGGGGGGTAATCGGGGAGCTGTTTTTT. Its translation is CASRRRGVIGELFF.

The rearrangement links TRBV20-1 to TRBJ2-1; D gene uncertain. The DNA matches TRBJ2-7 better at its end, which makes the J call doubtful. In germline, CDR1 is DFQATT, CDR2 SNEGSKA (reference sequence). There are 15 residues in the CDR3. The CDR3 here is CSARDYISSYNEQYF. In nucleotides, the CDR3 is TGCAGTGCTAGAGATTACATTAGCTCCTACAATGAGCAGTACTTC.

This clonotype was seen a few times. The rearrangement links TRBV7-2 to TRBJ2-1, with TRBD2 matching 7 bases. Germline values: CDR1 SGHTA, CDR2 FQGNSA. The CDR3 runs 17 residues. Trimming took 3 bases from V and 6 from J; bases not matched to a gene: 14. CDR3 nucleotides: TGTGCCAGCAGCTTGGCGGGGGTGAGAGTACGGGGCAATGAGCAGTTCTTC. Translated: CASSLAGVRVRGNEQFF.

The chain is built from TRBV2 and TRBJ2-3; the D gene is possibly TRBD1 (6 bases). Between the trimmed V and J ends, which lost 6 bases and 2 bases, there was a span of 12 bases. This CDR3 has 14 amino acids. Germline V gene data show CDR1 as SNHLY and CDR2 as FYNNEI. The CDR3 is CASRTGKSTDTQYF. For the CDR3, the DNA is TGTGCCAGCAGAACAGGGAAGTCCACAGATACGCAGTATTTT.

The chain recombines TRBV5-1 with TRBJ2-1; tentatively, D is TRBD1 (8 bases). The germline CDR1 and CDR2 sequences are SGHRS and YFSETQ. This CDR3 is built from 16 residues. Trimming removed 2 bases at V and 9 bases at J, with 21 bases between. This chain's CDR3 is CASSLGQGNRGGEQFF. In DNA form, the CDR3 reads TGCGCCAGCAGCTTAGGACAGGGCAATAGGGGGGGTGAGCAGTTCTTC.

This rearrangement joins TRBV29-1 to TRBJ1-5, with no clear D. The CDR3 is made up of 12 amino acids. V lost 4 bases to trimming and J lost 7 bases, with 11 bases between them. The germline gives CDR1 SQVTM, CDR2 ANQGSEA. In DNA form, the CDR3 reads TGCAGCGTTGGGGGAAGAGGACAGCCCCAGCATTTT. Its protein is CSVGGRGQPQHF. Supplemented by reference TRBV29-1 and TRBJ1-5, the full variable domain reads SAVISQKPSRDICQRGTSLTIQCQVDSQVTMMFWYRQQPGQSLTLIATANQGSEATYESGFVIDKFPISRPNLTFSTLTVSNMSPEDSSIYLCSVGGRGQPQHFGDGTRLSIL.

This clonotype appeared a few times. J is TRBJ1-1 and V is TRBV20-1; D not certain. V was shortened by 3 bases and J by 4 bases, with 15 bases between the two germline ends. The germline gives CDR1 DFQATT, CDR2 SNEGSKA (reference sequence). The CDR3 loop spans 14 amino acids. CDR3 region: CSASSGSYGTEAFF. Written as DNA, the CDR3 is TGCAGTGCTAGTTCGGGCAGCTACGGCACTGAAGCTTTCTTT.

This clonotype was observed a single time. The germline gene is not matched at one end of the junction; a read error may be the cause. The chain recombines TRBV25-1 with TRBJ2-3; no clear D gene. This CDR3 has 14 amino acids. CDR1 and CDR2 from the germline V gene are MGHDK and SYGVNS. CDR3 in DNA: TGTGCCAGCAGGGAATATACACGCACAGATACGCAGTATTTT. Amino acids: CASREYTRTDTQYF.

This clonotype was counted between two and nine times. V gene TRBV27 combines with J gene TRBJ2-5; D not certain. Germline V gene data show CDR1 as MNHEY and CDR2 as SMNVEV (reference sequence). The CDR3 covers 18 residues. The V gene lost 6 bases and the J gene lost 0 bases, with 23 bases spanning the gap. Here the CDR3 reads CASRILRTAKLDQETQYF. DNA for the CDR3: TGTGCCAGCAGAATTTTAAGGACCGCCAAACTCGACCAAGAGACCCAGTACTTC.

The chain uses TRBV10-3 and TRBJ2-1; 11 bases line up with TRBD2. V was clipped by 2 bases and J by 9 bases; unmatched bases: 6. The germline V gene encodes CDR1 ENHRY and CDR2 SYGVKD. CDR3 size: 15 residues. CDR3 sequence reads: CAISEELAGASEQFF. As DNA, the CDR3 is TGTGCCATCAGTGAGGAACTAGCGGGAGCTAGTGAGCAGTTCTTC.

V is TRBV6-1 and J is TRBJ1-1; 8 bases match TRBD1. The ends lost 1 base at V and 5 bases at J; junction bases unmatched: 9. This CDR3 is 16 amino acids long. Per the germline V gene, CDR1 is MNHNS and CDR2 is SASEGT. The CDR3 DNA reads TGTGCCAGCAGTGAAGGCAGGGGGCGAGTATGGACTGAAGCTTTCTTT. Protein sequence: CASSEGRGRVWTEAFF.

The V and J genes are TRBV5-1 and TRBJ2-7; no firm D call. The V end was cut by 4 bases, the J end by 0 bases, with 11 bases between. The germline V gene encodes CDR1 SGHRS and CDR2 YFSETQ. This CDR3 has 14 residues. DNA for the CDR3: TGCGCCAGCAGCATCGACCGAGACTCCTACGAGCAGTACTTC. It codes for CASSIDRDSYEQYF.

Of note for this clonotype: The junction differs from germline at one of its ends, possibly a read error. The chain has TRBV10-3 and TRBJ2-3; 7 nucleotides agree with TRBD1. The germline gives CDR1 ENHRY, CDR2 SYGVKD. The CDR3 length is 13 residues. The CDR3: CAISESGTDTRYF. CDR3 nucleotide sequence: TGTGCCATCAGTGAGTCGGGGACAGATACGCGGTATTTT.

This clonotype was counted many times. As DNA, the CDR3 is TGCAGCGTTGTGTTGGCGGGAGGGCCAGAGACCCAGTACTTC. Translating it yields CSVVLAGGPETQYF. The rearrangement links TRBV29-1 to TRBJ2-5, with 9 bases identical to TRBD2. Germline trimming cut 4 bases from V and 4 bases from J; bases unmatched to any gene: 7. The CDR3 has 14 amino acids. CDR1 and CDR2 (germline): SQVTM, ANQGSEA.

The V call is TRBV4-2, the J call TRBJ2-2; D is possibly TRBD2 (6 bases). This CDR3 has 16 amino acids. CDR1 is LGHNA and CDR2 is YNFKEQ in the germline V gene. Trimming removed 3 bases from V and 0 bases from J, with 11 bases in between. The CDR3 DNA reads as TGTGCCAGCAGCCAGGGAGGTGCGGCGAACACCGGGGAGCTGTTTTTT. Translating it yields CASSQGGAANTGELFF.

DNA of the CDR3: TGCAGTGCTAGTATAGGGCCTACTGAAGCTTTCTTT. It codes for CSASIGPTEAFF. The rearrangement uses TRBV20-1 and TRBJ1-1, with no clear D. The V end lost 3 bases, the J end lost 5 bases, and 10 bases lay between the germline ends. The CDR3 extends over 12 amino acids. The germline gives CDR1 DFQATT, CDR2 SNEGSKA (reference sequence).

The gene calls are TRBV7-6 and TRBJ2-3; 14 nucleotides match TRBD2. The CDR3 consists of 16 residues. From germline, CDR1 is SGHVS and CDR2 FNYEAQ. J gave up 2 bases and V 6 bases, and 4 bases lay outside the gene matches. The CDR3 region is CASRRTSGGTTDTQYF. CDR3 coding DNA: TGTGCCAGCAGGCGGACTAGCGGGGGGACCACAGATACGCAGTATTTT.

The rearrangement uses TRBV21-1 and TRBJ2-1; the table's D call of TRBD2 was not tested on the DNA. TRBV21-1 is annotated as a pseudogene. The CDR3 loop spans 15 amino acids. The CDR3 nucleotides are TGTGCCAGCAGCACAGGGGACTCCGCTTGCCATGAGCAGTTCTTC. The encoded protein is CASSTGDSACHEQFF.

V is TRBV19 and J is TRBJ1-5, with a tentative D call TRBD1 (6 bases). CDR3 length: 18 amino acids. The germline V and J ends were trimmed by 2 bases and 3 bases, with 20 bases remaining between them. CDR1 is LNHDA and CDR2 is SQIVND in the germline V gene (reference sequence). The CDR3 sequence: CASSINGGGQTHNQPQHF. The DNA of the CDR3 is TGTGCCAGTAGTATAAATGGGGGCGGACAGACCCACAATCAGCCCCAGCATTTT. The whole variable domain, remainder taken from reference TRBV19 and TRBJ1-5, is DGGITQSPKYLFRKEGQNVTLSCEQNLNHDAMYWYRQDPGQGLRLIYYSQIVNDFQKGDIAEGYSVSREKKESFPLTVTSAQKNPTAFYLCASSINGGGQTHNQPQHFGDGTRLSIL.